What follows are 26 T cell receptor beta chains derived from one specimen sequenced in a study of response to subunit inactivated influenza vaccine. MiXCR was run by TCRdb on the RT-PCR reads, yielding one entry per CDR3 protein. The sample holds just under 550,000 distinct CDR3 sequences, roughly a quarter seen once. This same sample was also taken into another study, of T cells expressing NK-cell markers. That work adds: As the method of synthesis, 5'RACE template switching with UMIs yielded TCR beta cDNA.

Sequenced here: CD4+ T cells sorted from PBMCs, sampled less than 13 days after vaccination. These receptor sequences come from a man aged 50 to 60 who received an inactivated influenza vaccine.

This clonotype was seen more than once but under ten times. The chain recombines TRBV20-1 with TRBJ1-5; the match to TRBD1 covers 10 bases. This CDR3 is 17 amino acids long. CDR1 DFQATT and CDR2 SNEGSKA come from the germline V gene (reference sequence). With V trimmed by 6 bases and J by 1 base, 12 bases remained unmatched. DNA of the CDR3: TGCAGTGCAATCTCTGGACAGGGGGGCTGGAGCAATCAGCCCCAGCATTTT. Translated: CSAISGQGGWSNQPQHF.

There are a few counts of this clonotype. The rearrangement uses TRBV29-1 and TRBJ2-5, with a weak D call TRBD2 (7 bases). Germline V gives CDR1 SQVTM, CDR2 ANQGSEA. This CDR3 has 15 residues. V shed 4 bases and J shed 2 bases, with 17 bases lying between them. In DNA, the CDR3 is TGCAGCGTTGGCAGGGGAGGGGTGAGGCAAGAGACCCAGTACTTC. Protein: CSVGRGGVRQETQYF.

The V gene is TRBV20-1, the J gene TRBJ2-2; 8 bases fit TRBD1. CDR1 is DFQATT, CDR2 SNEGSKA, per germline (reference sequence). V trimming: 1 base; J trimming: 3 bases; junction bases outside the gene matches: 4. The CDR3 length is 15 residues. The CDR3 nucleotides read TGCAGTGCTAGAGGCCAGGGGGCATACACCGGGGAGCTGTTTTTT. Its translation: CSARGQGAYTGELFF.

The gene calls are TRBV5-5 and TRBJ2-7, with a possible D match to TRBD2 (5 bases). The CDR3 sequence is 15 residues long. Germline CDR1 is SGHKS and CDR2 is YYEKEE (reference sequence). Trimming shortened V by 4 bases and J by 5 bases, and 19 bases separated the two germline ends. CDR3 in amino acids: CASSPLPGKEDEQYF. The CDR3 DNA sequence: TGTGCCAGCAGCCCCCTCCCGGGGAAAGAGGACGAGCAGTACTTC. Drawing the rest from reference TRBV5-5 and TRBJ2-7, the complete variable domain is DAGVTQSPTHLIKTRGQQVTLRCSPISGHKSVSWYQQVLGQGPQFIFQYYEKEERGRGNFPDRFSARQFPNYSSELNVNALLLGDSALYLCASSPLPGKEDEQYFGPGTRLTVT.

The gene calls are TRBV7-3 and TRBJ1-1; TRBD1 matches at 10 bases. The V segment lost 11 bases and the J segment 3 bases; nucleotides outside the gene matches: 6. The CDR3 consists of 13 residues. Germline CDR1 reads SGHTA; CDR2 reads FQGTGA. In DNA, the CDR3 is TGTGCCGGCAAAGACAGGGGGCACACTGAAGCTTTCTTT. It yields the protein CAGKDRGHTEAFF.

The chain joins TRBV30 to TRBJ2-7, with 10 nucleotides matching TRBD1. Germline-derived CDR1 and CDR2 are GTSNPN and SVGIG (reference sequence). V gave up 2 bases and J gave up 2 bases; unmatched junction bases: 12. The CDR3 is 17 amino acids. The CDR3 sequence is CAWSLSFGTGDPYEQYF. In nucleotides, the CDR3 is TGTGCCTGGAGTCTCTCCTTTGGGACAGGGGACCCCTACGAGCAGTACTTC.

The chain is built from TRBV28 and TRBJ2-5; D perhaps matches TRBD2 (7 bases). The V gene's germline CDR1 is MDHEN and CDR2 SYDVKM. Trimming stripped 10 bases from V and 4 bases from J, with 13 bases between. There are 12 residues in the CDR3. CDR3 in amino acids: CANRGAGETQYF. The CDR3 DNA sequence: TGTGCCAACCGGGGGGCCGGAGAGACCCAGTACTTC.

There are a few counts of this clonotype. The rearrangement links TRBV20-1 to TRBJ2-7; possible D gene TRBD2, 6 bases. The CDR3 has 14 residues. Between the trimmed V and J ends, which lost 1 base and 0 bases, there was a span of 10 bases. Germline CDR1 reads DFQATT; CDR2 reads SNEGSKA (reference sequence). DNA for the CDR3: TGCAGTGCTAGAGGGGAGGCGGGCTCCTACGAGCAGTACTTC. Its protein is CSARGEAGSYEQYF.

This clonotype was counted at least ten times. This chain connects TRBV20-1 to TRBJ1-4, with 7 bases aligning to TRBD1. After removal of 2 bases from V and 0 bases from J, the junction contained 0 bases not matched to a gene. CDR1 is DFQATT and CDR2 is SNEGSKA in the germline V gene (reference sequence). The length of the CDR3 is 14 residues. DNA for the CDR3: TGCAGTGCTAGACAGGGGGCAACTAATGAAAAACTGTTTTTT. Protein: CSARQGATNEKLFF.

V is TRBV19 and J is TRBJ2-3; 7 nucleotides match TRBD1. CDR1 and CDR2 from the germline V gene are LNHDA and SQIVND (reference sequence). This CDR3 spans 14 amino acids. Trimming at V came to 4 bases and at J to 6 bases, leaving 7 bases not matched to a gene. Written as DNA, the CDR3 is TGTGCCAGTAGTACGTACAGGGGCGAGGATACGCAGTATTTT. Translation gives CASSTYRGEDTQYF.

Here the CDR3 DNA reads TGCAGTGCTAGAGATTATAGCGGGAGGGCCGTGGATACGCAGTATTTT. It codes for CSARDYSGRAVDTQYF. This chain connects TRBV20-1 to TRBJ2-3, with TRBD2 matching over 11 bases. Trimming at V came to 0 bases and at J to 6 bases, leaving 8 bases not matched to a gene. Germline V gives CDR1 DFQATT, CDR2 SNEGSKA (reference sequence). The CDR3 is 16 residues long.

In this sample, this clonotype turned up a few times. The rearrangement links TRBV20-1 to TRBJ2-7; 9 positions match TRBD2. CDR3 length equals 16 residues. V gave up 0 bases and J gave up 1 base; unmatched junction bases: 7. Germline values: CDR1 DFQATT, CDR2 SNEGSKA (reference sequence). For the CDR3, the DNA is TGCAGTGCTAGAGATATCCAGCGGGAGGTTTCCTACGAGCAGTACTTC. It is translated as CSARDIQREVSYEQYF.

This clonotype came up a few times. The chain couples TRBV4-2 to TRBJ1-2, with a weak D call TRBD1 (5 bases). The germline V gene encodes CDR1 LGHNA and CDR2 YNFKEQ. V dropped 1 base and J dropped 4 bases, with 13 bases sitting between them. The CDR3 runs 15 residues. The CDR3 DNA follows: TGTGCCAGCAGCCAAGTTGGGGGGACCTTCTATGGCTACACCTTC. Its protein is CASSQVGGTFYGYTF.

The chain joins TRBV24-1 to TRBJ1-5; D may be TRBD1 (6 bases). Trimming removed 8 bases from V and 0 bases from J, with 16 bases in between. CDR1 and CDR2 from the germline V gene are KGHDR and SFDVKD. The CDR3 length is 16 residues. CDR3 bases: TGTGCCACCACTCTTGGGGGCAGTTCTAGCAATCAGCCCCAGCATTTT. Protein product: CATTLGGSSSNQPQHF.

The chain links TRBV10-3 to TRBJ1-1, with TRBD1 matching over 11 bases. The germline V gene has CDR1 ENHRY and CDR2 SYGVKD. V gave up 5 bases and J gave up 3 bases; unmatched junction bases: 5. The CDR3 runs 15 residues. The CDR3 coding sequence is TGTGCCATCAGTAAGGAGGGACAGGGGGACACTGAAGCTTTCTTT. Its translation: CAISKEGQGDTEAFF.

This clonotype was picked up a small number of times. This chain connects TRBV11-2 to TRBJ2-1; 9 bases line up with TRBD2. Germline CDR1 SGHAT, CDR2 FQNNGV. J was trimmed by 4 bases and V by 5 bases; bases with no gene match: 6. This CDR3 is 15 amino acids long. The CDR3 DNA is TGTGCCAGCAGCCCTCAGCGGGGGGTATACAATGAGCAGTTCTTC. The encoded protein is CASSPQRGVYNEQFF.

The V call is TRBV6-2 or TRBV6-3, the J call TRBJ1-1; D possibly corresponds to TRBD1 (5 bases). V was cut by 3 bases and J by 6 bases, with 17 bases left in between. The V gene's germline CDR1 is MNHEY and CDR2 SVGEGT. The CDR3 sequence is 15 residues long. This chain's CDR3 is CASSYVEMTVSEAFF. The CDR3 nucleotides read TGTGCCAGCAGTTATGTGGAGATGACAGTCTCTGAAGCTTTCTTT.

The chain employs TRBV10-3 and TRBJ1-1; D remains unclear. This CDR3 has 11 residues. From germline, CDR1 is ENHRY and CDR2 SYGVKD. V gave up 6 bases and J gave up 2 bases, with 4 bases separating them. CDR3 protein: CAIRQNTEAFF. The CDR3 region has the DNA TGTGCCATCAGGCAAAACACTGAAGCTTTCTTT.

There are a few counts of this clonotype. The chain has TRBV4-2 and TRBJ2-5; 11 bases fit TRBD2. The V segment lost 3 bases and the J segment 1 base; nucleotides outside the gene matches: 7. Germline CDR1 is LGHNA and CDR2 is YNFKEQ. The CDR3 has 17 amino acids. The CDR3: CASSQLTTSGSQETQYF. The CDR3 DNA sequence: TGTGCCAGCAGCCAGCTTACCACTAGCGGGAGCCAAGAGACCCAGTACTTC.

The table lists this clonotype with a few counts. The chain carries TRBV12-3 or TRBV12-4 and TRBJ2-2; D perhaps matches TRBD2 (5 bases). V lost 10 bases and J lost 6, with 18 bases in between. CDR3 length: 14 residues. The CDR3 DNA is TGTGCCATGACGGACTGGCTAAAACCCGGGGAGCTGTTTTTT. As protein: CAMTDWLKPGELFF.

The rearrangement links TRBV7-9 to TRBJ1-4; 7 nucleotides line up with TRBD1. The CDR3 extends over 16 amino acids. The germline V gene has CDR1 SEHNR and CDR2 FQNEAQ (reference sequence). V lost 5 bases, J lost 3 bases, and 9 bases stayed unmatched. The CDR3 is CASSPTGTTANEKLFF. The CDR3 region has the DNA TGTGCCAGCAGCCCGACAGGGACGACGGCTAATGAAAAACTGTTTTTT.

This clonotype was counted only a few times. The V gene is TRBV12-3 or TRBV12-4, the J gene TRBJ2-7; D is perhaps TRBD2 (6 bases). The CDR3 length is 15 residues. V lost 3 bases and J lost 4, with 16 bases in between. CDR3 residues: CASSLGGRTDYEQYF. CDR3 sequence (DNA): TGTGCCAGCAGTTTGGGAGGCAGGACCGATTACGAGCAGTACTTC.

This sequence joins TRBV7-9 and TRBJ2-1, with D hard to call. The CDR3 is made up of 15 amino acids. The germline V and J ends were trimmed by 1 base and 2 bases, with 9 bases remaining between them. CDR1 SEHNR and CDR2 FQNEAQ come from the germline V gene (reference sequence). The chain's CDR3 is CASSLGPGPYNEQFF. CDR3 DNA sequence: TGTGCCAGCAGCTTAGGTCCGGGCCCCTACAATGAGCAGTTCTTC.

This sequence joins TRBV9 and TRBJ2-2; 13 positions agree with TRBD2. V dropped 3 bases and J dropped 7; count of bases not matched to a gene: 3. Germline CDR1 is SGDLS and CDR2 is YYNGEE. The CDR3 loop spans 15 amino acids. The CDR3 loop is CASSAGLAGVGELFF. CDR3 nucleotides: TGTGCCAGCAGCGCCGGACTAGCGGGAGTCGGGGAGCTGTTTTTT.

The table lists this clonotype with many counts. CDR3 amino acids: CSAPTSGYTDTQYF. The CDR3, as DNA: TGCAGTGCCCCGACTAGCGGCTACACAGATACGCAGTATTTT. The chain links TRBV20-1 to TRBJ2-3, with 9 bases matching TRBD2. The CDR3 is made up of 14 amino acids. CDR1 and CDR2 (germline): DFQATT, SNEGSKA (reference sequence). Trimming took 6 bases from V and 2 from J; bases not matched to a gene: 6.

The rearrangement links TRBV20-1 to TRBJ2-1, with TRBD2 as a possible D gene (5 bases). Trimming took 0 bases from V and 5 from J, leaving 14 bases between them. Germline V gene sequence: CDR1 DFQATT, CDR2 SNEGSKA (reference sequence). The CDR3 covers 15 residues. As DNA, the CDR3 is TGCAGTGCTAGAGATGGGAGAGGGATACACAATGAGCAGTTCTTC. Its protein is CSARDGRGIHNEQFF.